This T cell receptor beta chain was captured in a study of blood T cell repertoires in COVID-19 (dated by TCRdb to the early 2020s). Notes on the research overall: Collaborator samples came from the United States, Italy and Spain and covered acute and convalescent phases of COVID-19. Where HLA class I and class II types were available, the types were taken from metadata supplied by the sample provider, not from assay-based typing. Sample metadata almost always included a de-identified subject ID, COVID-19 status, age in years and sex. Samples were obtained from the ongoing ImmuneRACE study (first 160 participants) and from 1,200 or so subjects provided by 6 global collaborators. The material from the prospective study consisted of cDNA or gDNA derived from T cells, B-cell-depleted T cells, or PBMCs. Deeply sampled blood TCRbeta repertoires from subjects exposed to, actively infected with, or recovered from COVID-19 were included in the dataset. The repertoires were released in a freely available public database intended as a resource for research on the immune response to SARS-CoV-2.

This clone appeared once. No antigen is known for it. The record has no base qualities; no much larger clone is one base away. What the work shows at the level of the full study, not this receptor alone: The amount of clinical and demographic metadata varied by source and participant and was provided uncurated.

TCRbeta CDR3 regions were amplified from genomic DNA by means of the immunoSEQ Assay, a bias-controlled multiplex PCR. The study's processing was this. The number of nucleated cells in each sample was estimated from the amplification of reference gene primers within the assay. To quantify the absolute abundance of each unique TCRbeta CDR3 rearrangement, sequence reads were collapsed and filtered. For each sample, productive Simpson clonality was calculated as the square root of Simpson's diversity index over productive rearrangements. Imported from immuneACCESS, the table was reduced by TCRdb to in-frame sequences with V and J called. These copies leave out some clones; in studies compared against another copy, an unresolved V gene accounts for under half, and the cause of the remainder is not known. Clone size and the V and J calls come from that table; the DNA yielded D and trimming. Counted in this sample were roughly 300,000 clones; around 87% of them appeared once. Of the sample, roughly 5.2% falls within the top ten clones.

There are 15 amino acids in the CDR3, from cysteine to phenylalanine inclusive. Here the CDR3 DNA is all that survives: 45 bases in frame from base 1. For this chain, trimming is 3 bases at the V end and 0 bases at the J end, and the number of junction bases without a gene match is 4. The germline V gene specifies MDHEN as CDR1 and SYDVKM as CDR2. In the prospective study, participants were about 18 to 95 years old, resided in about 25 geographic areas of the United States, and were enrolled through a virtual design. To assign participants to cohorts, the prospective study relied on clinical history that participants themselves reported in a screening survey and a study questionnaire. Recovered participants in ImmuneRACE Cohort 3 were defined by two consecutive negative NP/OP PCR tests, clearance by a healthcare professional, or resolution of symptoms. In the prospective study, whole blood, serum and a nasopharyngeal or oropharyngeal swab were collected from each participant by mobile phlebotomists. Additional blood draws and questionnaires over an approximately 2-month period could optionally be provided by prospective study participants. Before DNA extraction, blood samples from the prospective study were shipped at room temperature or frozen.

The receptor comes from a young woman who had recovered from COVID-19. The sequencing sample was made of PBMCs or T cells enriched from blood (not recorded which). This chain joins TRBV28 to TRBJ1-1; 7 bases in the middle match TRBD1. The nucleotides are TGTGCCAGCAGTTTCTGGAGGGGGCTGAACACTGAAGCTTTCTTT. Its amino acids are CASSFWRGLNTEAFF.